This T cell receptor beta chain was profiled in a study of shared clonotypes between healthy human individuals. CD8 cells regarded as naive lacked CD45RO, were positively chosen for CCR7, and omitted terminally differentiated effector memory CD45RA+ cells. HIV-negative, healthy adults without recent acute infections or vaccinations were the donors. In the authors' methods: ImmunoSEQ output held junction-only sequences without quality scores, so filtering differed. Sequencing was performed with immunoSEQ multiplex PCR; in TCRdb, only in-frame clones are kept and a portion is missing. V, J and clone size derive from that table, while D and trimming were established from the DNA sequence. The table lists 550,000 to 600,000 clones, about 98% of them singletons, with approximately 0.3% in the top ten. This CDR3 is built from 16 residues. Unmatched junction bases numbered 6, after V lost 1 base and J lost 3 bases. The germline V gene has CDR1 SGHKS and CDR2 YYEKEE (reference sequence).

This sequence originates from a man younger than 40 in good health. The sample consisted of naive CD8+ T cells sorted from blood. This chain links TRBV5-5 with TRBJ1-1; 10 positions match TRBD1. CDR3 protein: CASSLWDRGGYTEAFF. In DNA, the CDR3 is TGTGCCAGCAGCTTGTGGGACAGGGGAGGGTACACTGAAGCTTTCTTT.